What follows are 2 T cell receptor beta chains derived from one specimen sequenced in a study of metastatic and nonmetastatic thyroid tumors. Thyroid surgery was performed in patients who had received no treatment beforehand. TCRdb used MiXCR to call clones anew from the PCR reads. The profile shows approximately 11,000 clones, around 30% of them singletons. Source material: tumor tissue. Receptors originate from a male donor with papillary thyroid cancer or a benign thyroid nodule (not recorded which). Some clones in this sample may be carry-over from other donors' samples.

The J gene is TRBJ2-2, the V gene TRBV7-8; 9 positions agree with TRBD2. With 2 bases clipped from V and 0 bases from J, the junction kept 7 bases outside the gene matches. In germline, CDR1 is SGHVS, CDR2 FQNEAQ. The CDR3 has 18 residues. The CDR3 loop is CASSLLASGMSNTGELFF. The CDR3 coding sequence is TGTGCCAGCAGCTTACTGGCTAGCGGGATGTCGAACACCGGGGAGCTGTTTTTT.

This clone is labeled medium-sized. The chain couples TRBV19 to TRBJ1-1; D is undetermined. The length of the CDR3 is 12 residues. The V end was cut by 4 bases, the J end by 7 bases, with 10 bases between. Germline-derived CDR1 and CDR2 are LNHDA and SQIVND (reference sequence). DNA of the CDR3: TGTGCCAGTAGTACCGGACTGATTGAAGCTTTCTTT. Its protein product is CASSTGLIEAFF.